The clone carrying this T cell receptor (beta chain) has a single count. The data belong to a study of OX40 agonist ivuxolimab in advanced cancers. Peripheral blood came from all dose cohorts at three timepoints. The CDR3 extends over 15 amino acids. In germline, CDR1 is MNHEY, CDR2 SVGAGI. J was trimmed by 5 bases and V by 6 bases; bases with no gene match: 6. Measured with immunoSEQ multiplex PCR; TCRdb has only the in-frame clones, and not every one. There are 120,000 or so clones in the sample; around nine tenths occur only once, and 0.25% to 0.3% lies in the top ten. V gene TRBV6-5 combines with J gene TRBJ2-1, with 11 bases fitting TRBD2. This sequence originates from an adult with an advanced solid tumor such as melanoma, head and neck, liver or kidney cancer. Specimen: CD4+ or CD8+ T cells sorted from blood, collected in a trial of the OX40 agonist ivuxolimab. In DNA form, the CDR3 reads TGTGCCAGCAGGGCGGGACTAGCGGTTAACAATGAGCAGTTCTTC. The encoded protein is CASRAGLAVNNEQFF.